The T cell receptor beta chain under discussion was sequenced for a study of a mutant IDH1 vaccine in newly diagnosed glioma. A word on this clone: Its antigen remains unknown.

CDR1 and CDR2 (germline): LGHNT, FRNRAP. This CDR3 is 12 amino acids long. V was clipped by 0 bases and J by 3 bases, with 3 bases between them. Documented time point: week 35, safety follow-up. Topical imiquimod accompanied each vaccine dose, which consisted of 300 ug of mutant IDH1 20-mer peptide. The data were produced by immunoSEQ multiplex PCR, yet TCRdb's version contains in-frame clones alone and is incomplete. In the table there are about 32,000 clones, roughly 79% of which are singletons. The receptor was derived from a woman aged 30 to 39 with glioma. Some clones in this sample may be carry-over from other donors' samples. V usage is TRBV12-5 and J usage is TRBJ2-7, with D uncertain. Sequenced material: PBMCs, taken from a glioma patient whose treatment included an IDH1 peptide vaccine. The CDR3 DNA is TGTGCTAGTGGTTTGGTAAACTACGAGCAGTACTTC. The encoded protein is CASGLVNYEQYF.